What follows are 25 T cell receptor beta chains derived from one specimen sequenced in a study of blood T cell repertoires in COVID-19. Clones were read by immunoSEQ multiplex PCR, and TCRdb kept only the in-frame ones, dropping some. The sample gives tens of thousands of clones, about 87% of which show up once; about 4.7% is in the top ten. The material sequenced was peripheral blood. These receptors all come from a human donor in a cohort sampled during active COVID-19.

The chain has TRBV4-2 and TRBJ2-1, with D tentatively TRBD1 (6 bases). V gave up 0 bases and J gave up 4 bases, with 13 bases separating them. Germline lookup yields CDR1 LGHNA and CDR2 YNFKEQ. The CDR3 has 16 residues. The CDR3 DNA follows: TGTGCCAGCAGCCAAGAGAGGGGGAGCGTTTACAATGAGCAGTTCTTC. Translation: CASSQERGSVYNEQFF.

V gene TRBV3-1 (or the pseudogene TRBV3-2) combines with J gene TRBJ1-2; perhaps TRBD1 as D (5 bases). This CDR3 is built from 14 residues. Germline CDR1 reads LGHDT; CDR2 reads YNNKEL (reference sequence). V shed 1 base and J shed 6 bases, with 12 bases lying between them. The CDR3 DNA sequence: TGTGCCAGCAGCCAAGTTTCGGGAGGGGATGGCTACACCTTC. Its protein is CASSQVSGGDGYTF.

The chain joins TRBV4-1 to TRBJ1-1; the D is unclear. CDR3 length: 13 amino acids. CDR1 is MGHRA, CDR2 YSYEKL, per germline. V was trimmed by 1 base and J by 5 bases, leaving 8 bases between them. The CDR3 nucleotides are TGCGCCAGCAGCCAAGCCAGATCTACTGAAGCTTTCTTT. Translation: CASSQARSTEAFF.

The chain is built from TRBV6-5 and TRBJ2-7, with D possibly being TRBD2 (5 bases). The CDR3 length is 12 residues. Deletions cut 2 bases from V and 6 bases from J, with 8 bases between. Germline V CDR1 and CDR2: MNHEY, SVGAGI. CDR3 nucleotides: TGTGCCAGCAGTTACCCCGCGGGCGAGCAGTACTTC. Protein: CASSYPAGEQYF.

The CDR3 loop is CASSSRQGYGYTF. CDR3 nucleotides: TGTGCCAGCAGCTCCAGACAGGGGTATGGCTACACCTTC. The chain links TRBV7-9 to TRBJ1-2; 8 bases line up with TRBD1. The CDR3 has 13 residues. V lost 4 bases to trimming and J lost 5 bases; unmatched junction nucleotides: 3. Germline loops: CDR1 SEHNR, CDR2 FQNEAQ (reference sequence).

The rearrangement joins TRBV5-4 to TRBJ2-5; TRBD1 aligns across 7 bases. The V gene's germline CDR1 is SGHNT and CDR2 YYREEE (reference sequence). The V and J ends lost 2 bases and 3 bases, in that order; junction bases with no gene match: 1. This CDR3 spans 13 amino acids. The CDR3 region has the DNA TGTGCCAGCAGCTTCACAGGGGAAGAGACCCAGTACTTC. This translates into CASSFTGEETQYF.

V is TRBV19 and J is TRBJ2-3, with 9 bases matching TRBD1. Germline CDR1 LNHDA, CDR2 SQIVND (reference sequence). This CDR3 contains 16 residues. The trim removed 5 bases at V and 3 bases at J, leaving 9 bases unmatched. CDR3 region: CASSVTGGASTDTQYF. The CDR3 bases are TGTGCCAGTAGTGTTACAGGGGGCGCGTCGACAGATACGCAGTATTTT.

J is TRBJ1-1 and V is TRBV2; D uncertain. V dropped 4 bases and J dropped 1 base, with 10 bases sitting between them. CDR3 length: 14 amino acids. Germline-derived CDR1 and CDR2 are SNHLY and FYNNEI. In nucleotides, the CDR3 is TGTGCCAGCAGTGTCAAGGGAGGGAACACTGAAGCTTTCTTT. Its translation is CASSVKGGNTEAFF.

V and J are TRBV29-1 and TRBJ2-2, with D unclear. Germline CDR1 is SQVTM and CDR2 is ANQGSEA. The CDR3 runs to 12 residues. Between the trimmed V and J ends, which lost 4 bases and 1 base, there was a span of 4 bases. CDR3 nucleotides: TGCAGCGTTGCTCGGAACACCGGGGAGCTGTTTTTT. It is translated as CSVARNTGELFF.

The V gene is TRBV5-1, the J gene TRBJ2-5; 11 bases line up with TRBD2. From germline, CDR1 is SGHRS and CDR2 YFSETQ. Unmatched junction bases numbered 3, after V lost 2 bases and J lost 3 bases. The CDR3 consists of 15 residues. DNA for the CDR3: TGCGCCAGCAGCTTCGGGACTAGCGGAAAAGAGACCCAGTACTTC. It codes for CASSFGTSGKETQYF.

The rearrangement links TRBV18 to TRBJ1-5; no definite D call. The CDR3 is 14 residues long. CDR1 and CDR2 (germline): KGHSH, LQKENI. V was pared by 2 bases and J by 6 bases, with 11 bases between. The CDR3 DNA reads TGTGCCAGCTCACCAGGGAGGGTCGCTCAGCCCCAGCATTTT. Encoded protein: CASSPGRVAQPQHF.

The J gene is TRBJ2-3, the V gene TRBV18; 9 positions match TRBD1. There are 15 residues in the CDR3. Germline CDR1 reads KGHSH; CDR2 reads LQKENI. Unmatched junction bases numbered 10, after V lost 8 bases and J lost 4 bases. In nucleotides, the CDR3 is TGTGCCAGCGCAAAAACAGGGGGCGTGTCAGATACGCAGTATTTT. Amino acids: CASAKTGGVSDTQYF. Looking up the rest from reference TRBV18 and TRBJ2-3 gives the full variable domain: NAGVMQNPRHLVRRRGQEARLRCSPMKGHSHVYWYRQLPEEGLKFMVYLQKENIIDESGMPKERFSAEFPKEGPSILRIQQVVRGDSAAYFCASAKTGGVSDTQYFGPGTRLTVL.

This chain joins TRBV28 and TRBJ1-1; tentative D call: TRBD1 (6 bases). Germline V gene lookup returns CDR1 MDHEN and CDR2 SYDVKM. The ends were cut back, 6 bases at V and 1 base at J, with 9 bases in the middle. This CDR3 comprises 13 residues. The CDR3 loop is CASRDSENTEAFF. The CDR3 DNA follows: TGTGCCAGCAGGGACAGCGAGAACACTGAAGCTTTCTTT.

This clone was counted once. This chain links TRBV4-1 with TRBJ1-3; D unresolved. V was cut by 0 bases and J by 1 base, with 19 bases left in between. The CDR3 totals 19 residues. Germline CDR1 and CDR2: MGHRA and YSYEKL. This chain's CDR3 is CASSQDFYEADISGNTIYF. The DNA of the CDR3 is TGCGCCAGCAGCCAAGACTTTTACGAGGCCGATATTTCTGGAAACACCATATATTTT.

The chain links TRBV6-5 to TRBJ2-4; 9 bases are a match to TRBD2. Germline V gives CDR1 MNHEY, CDR2 SVGAGI. The CDR3 is made up of 15 amino acids. With 7 bases clipped from V and 7 bases from J, the junction kept 11 bases outside the gene matches. CDR3 protein: CASTPAGGPGNIQYF. In DNA, the CDR3 is TGTGCCAGCACACCGGCGGGAGGGCCGGGGAACATTCAGTACTTC.

In this sample, this clone turned up once. The chain carries TRBV9 and TRBJ2-3; TRBD2 agrees at 13 bases. Looked up from germline, CDR1 is SGDLS and CDR2 is YYNGEE. J gave up 2 bases and V 3 bases, and 12 bases lay outside the gene matches. The CDR3 is 19 residues long. Here the CDR3 DNA reads TGTGCCAGCAGCGACCTAACTAGCGGGAGGGCCTCTTTCACAGATACGCAGTATTTT. Translated, it gives CASSDLTSGRASFTDTQYF.

The V call is TRBV5-4, the J call TRBJ2-7, with TRBD1 matching over 9 bases. The V segment lost 5 bases and the J segment 3 bases; nucleotides outside the gene matches: 12. CDR3 length: 16 amino acids. Germline values: CDR1 SGHNT, CDR2 YYREEE (reference sequence). The CDR3 protein is CASRSDIGQGSYEQYF. The CDR3 DNA reads TGTGCCAGCAGATCGGATATCGGACAGGGGAGCTACGAGCAGTACTTC.

The rearrangement uses TRBV6-5 and TRBJ2-5, with 8 bases matching TRBD2. Germline CDR1 is MNHEY and CDR2 is SVGAGI. The V gene end was trimmed by 6 bases and the J gene end by 5 bases; junction bases not matched to a gene: 11. This CDR3 comprises 15 residues. CDR3 region: CASRVISGSYETQYF. The CDR3 DNA is TGTGCCAGCAGGGTAATCAGCGGGAGTTATGAGACCCAGTACTTC.

The chain uses TRBV10-2 and TRBJ2-1; D may be TRBD2 (6 bases). V gave up 2 bases and J gave up 6 bases, with 17 bases separating them. CDR1 is WSHSY, CDR2 SAAADI, per germline. The CDR3 totals 16 residues. The CDR3 loop is CASSERSGSLSNEQFF. In nucleotides, the CDR3 is TGCGCCAGCAGTGAGCGGAGCGGGTCCCTATCCAATGAGCAGTTCTTC.

This chain connects TRBV7-8 to TRBJ2-3, with D possibly being TRBD1 (6 bases). Germline V gene data show CDR1 as SGHVS and CDR2 as FQNEAQ. V was cut by 5 bases and J by 2 bases, with 14 bases left in between. The CDR3 covers 15 residues. This CDR3 reads CASSQSGGHTDTQYF. CDR3 in DNA: TGTGCCAGCAGCCAGAGTGGGGGCCACACAGATACGCAGTATTTT.

The genes are TRBV7-2 and TRBJ2-7; perhaps TRBD2 as D (6 bases). CDR1 and CDR2 from the germline V gene are SGHTA and FQGNSA. Trimming left V 3 bases short and J 0 bases short, with 12 bases between. The CDR3 has 15 amino acids. CDR3 amino acids: CASSFGRGGSYEQYF. For the CDR3, the DNA is TGTGCCAGCAGCTTTGGTAGGGGAGGCTCCTACGAGCAGTACTTC. Filled out from reference TRBV7-2 and TRBJ2-7, the complete variable domain reads GAGVSQSPSNKVTEKGKDVELRCDPISGHTALYWYRQSLGQGLEFLIYFQGNSAPDKSGLPSDRFSAERTGGSVSTLTIQRTQQEDSAVYLCASSFGRGGSYEQYFGPGTRLTVT.

The gene calls are TRBV19 and TRBJ2-7; D possibly corresponds to TRBD2 (5 bases). Germline-derived CDR1 and CDR2 are LNHDA and SQIVND (reference sequence). V was shortened by 9 bases and J by 2 bases, with 14 bases between the two germline ends. The CDR3 spans 13 residues. The CDR3 DNA reads TGTGCCAGAGGAAAGGAGGCCCCCTACGAGCAGTACTTC. Residues: CARGKEAPYEQYF.

This clone has just one count. This chain connects TRBV11-1 to TRBJ2-2; 9 nucleotides match TRBD1. V lost 8 bases and J lost 3; bases outside the gene matches: 7. The germline CDR1 and CDR2 sequences are SGHAT and FQDESV (reference sequence). The CDR3 spans 15 residues. Here the CDR3 reads CASALDRGDTGELFF. The CDR3 DNA reads as TGTGCCAGCGCATTAGACAGGGGGGACACCGGGGAGCTGTTTTTT.

J is TRBJ2-7 and V is TRBV28, with 9 bases lining up with TRBD1. The CDR3 is 14 residues long. V shed 6 bases and J 3 bases; nucleotides not matched to a gene: 6. Germline lookup yields CDR1 MDHEN and CDR2 SYDVKM. CDR3 sequence reads: CASRGQGIYYEQYF. CDR3 nucleotide sequence: TGTGCCAGCAGAGGACAGGGGATCTACTACGAGCAGTACTTC.

The gene calls are TRBV15 and TRBJ2-1; 10 positions agree with TRBD2. The CDR3 sequence is 15 residues long. The V gene's germline CDR1 is LNHNV and CDR2 YYDKDF (reference sequence). V dropped 4 bases and J dropped 2; count of bases not matched to a gene: 2. The CDR3 spells CATSTSGSTYNEQFF. The CDR3 coding sequence is TGTGCCACCAGCACTAGCGGGAGTACCTACAATGAGCAGTTCTTC.